These 30 T cell receptor beta chains were sequenced from one sample in a study of T cell responses to AZD1222 COVID-19 vaccine. Only in-frame clones appear in the TCRdb table, and some are missing; sequencing was by immunoSEQ multiplex PCR. Among some 150,000 clones listed, roughly 90% were seen once. Source: peripheral blood, taken 28 days after the second AZD1222 dose. These receptors were taken from an adult who received the AZD1222 COVID-19 vaccine.

The chain couples TRBV21-1 to TRBJ1-1. TRBV21-1 is an annotated pseudogene. The CDR3 has 14 amino acids. The CDR3, as DNA: TGTGCCAGCAGCATCCATTCCCGGGCCCCTGAAGCTTTCTTT. Its protein product is CASSIHSRAPEAFF.

A word on this clone: Different DNA sequences within this sample yield the same CDR3. The J gene is TRBJ2-7, the V gene TRBV20-1; D is ambiguous. This CDR3 contains 11 residues. The ends were cut back, 3 bases at V and 5 bases at J, with 8 bases in the middle. Germline CDR1 and CDR2: DFQATT and SNEGSKA (reference sequence). This CDR3 is CSARSGHEQYF. CDR3 nucleotides: TGCAGTGCTAGGAGTGGCCACGAGCAGTACTTC.

The V call is TRBV29-1, the J call TRBJ1-1, with D possibly being TRBD1 (5 bases). This CDR3 contains 13 residues. V shed 4 bases and J shed 1 base, with 10 bases lying between them. Germline CDR1 reads SQVTM; CDR2 reads ANQGSEA. CDR3 protein: CSVGSGTNTEAFF. DNA for the CDR3: TGCAGCGTTGGGAGCGGGACGAACACTGAAGCTTTCTTT.

This clone was observed a few times. The V and J genes are TRBV19 and TRBJ1-4; TRBD1 might be the D (5 bases). The CDR3 sequence is 15 residues long. Per the germline V gene, CDR1 is LNHDA and CDR2 is SQIVND (reference sequence). Trimming took 5 bases from V and 5 from J, leaving 15 bases between them. The DNA for the CDR3 is TGTGCCAGTAGTGCAGTGGACACGGGCAATGAAAAACTGTTTTTT. It yields the protein CASSAVDTGNEKLFF.

The chain links TRBV28 to TRBJ1-5, with D possibly matching TRBD1 (5 bases). This CDR3 spans 14 amino acids. Looked up from germline, CDR1 is MDHEN and CDR2 is SYDVKM. Trimming removed 5 bases from V and 5 bases from J, with 13 bases in between. CDR3 in amino acids: CASSLGTPYQPQHF. The CDR3 DNA is TGTGCCAGCAGTCTTGGGACCCCTTATCAGCCCCAGCATTTT.

The chain carries TRBV6-2 or TRBV6-3 and TRBJ2-1, with 11 bases aligning to TRBD1. CDR1 is MNHEY and CDR2 is SVGEGT in the germline V gene. Germline trimming cut 0 bases from V and 8 bases from J; bases unmatched to any gene: 3. This CDR3 has 15 residues. This CDR3 reads CASSYSGTGGHEQFF. Written as DNA, the CDR3 is TGTGCCAGCAGTTACTCGGGGACAGGGGGGCATGAGCAGTTCTTC.

The genes are TRBV7-6 and TRBJ1-3; D uncertain. CDR3 length: 14 amino acids. Trimming took 1 base from V and 4 from J, leaving 8 bases between them. Per germline, CDR1 SGHVS and CDR2 FNYEAQ. The CDR3 DNA sequence: TGTGCCAGCAGCTTAGGGCCCTCGGGAAACACCATATATTTT. Protein product: CASSLGPSGNTIYF.

The chain's CDR3 is CASSLRRSSYEQYF. DNA for the CDR3: TGTGCCAGCAGCTTAAGACGAAGCTCCTACGAGCAGTACTTC. V and J are TRBV11-3 and TRBJ2-7; D gene ambiguous. Deletions cut 2 bases from V and 0 bases from J, with 8 bases between. This CDR3 comprises 14 residues. Germline V gene lookup returns CDR1 SGHNT and CDR2 YENEEA.

The chain couples TRBV5-4 to TRBJ1-2, with D possibly being TRBD1 (6 bases). Trimming took off 5 bases at V and 4 bases at J, with 15 bases between the two ends. Germline CDR1 is SGHNT and CDR2 is YYREEE (reference sequence). The length of the CDR3 is 14 residues. DNA for the CDR3: TGTGCCAGCAGGGAACAGGGCCTACTCTATGGCTACACCTTC. This sequence encodes CASREQGLLYGYTF.

The V call is TRBV4-1, the J call TRBJ1-1; no definite D call. Trimming shortened V by 0 bases and J by 1 base, and 9 bases separated the two germline ends. The germline V gene encodes CDR1 MGHRA and CDR2 YSYEKL. This CDR3 contains 15 residues. The chain's CDR3 is CASSQDRAANTEAFF. The CDR3 nucleotides read TGCGCCAGCAGCCAAGATCGAGCGGCGAACACTGAAGCTTTCTTT.

The chain combines TRBV7-2 with TRBJ1-3; D gene unclear. This CDR3 is built from 13 residues. Germline values: CDR1 SGHTA, CDR2 FQGNSA. V dropped 5 bases and J dropped 4 bases, with 9 bases sitting between them. Here the CDR3 reads CASSPPRGNTIYF. CDR3 bases: TGTGCCAGCAGCCCGCCAAGAGGAAACACCATATATTTT. The full variable domain, in which reference TRBV7-2 and TRBJ1-3 provide the parts outside the CDR3, is GAGVSQSPSNKVTEKGKDVELRCDPISGHTALYWYRQSLGQGLEFLIYFQGNSAPDKSGLPSDRFSAERTGGSVSTLTIQRTQQEDSAVYLCASSPPRGNTIYFGEGSWLTVV.

This sequence joins TRBV15 and TRBJ2-7, with 10 bases matching TRBD2. There are 19 residues in the CDR3. The germline gives CDR1 LNHNV, CDR2 YYDKDF (reference sequence). Trimming took 0 bases from V and 5 from J; bases not matched to a gene: 16. DNA of the CDR3: TGTGCCACCAGCAGAGATCGACTAGCGGGTTTGGTAAGTATGAACGAGCAGTACTTC. It encodes CATSRDRLAGLVSMNEQYF.

The V and J genes are TRBV10-3 and TRBJ1-5; 8 nucleotides line up with TRBD1. With V trimmed by 0 bases and J by 0 bases, 7 bases remained unmatched. The CDR3 is made up of 18 amino acids. Germline V lookup: CDR1 ENHRY, CDR2 SYGVKD. CDR3 sequence (DNA): TGTGCCATCAGTGAGTCCGGGGGGACAGGTAATAGCAATCAGCCCCAGCATTTT. Translation: CAISESGGTGNSNQPQHF.

The rearrangement links TRBV24-1 to TRBJ2-3, with 8 positions matching TRBD1. V trimming: 2 bases; J trimming: 8 bases; junction bases outside the gene matches: 8. CDR1 and CDR2 (germline): KGHDR, SFDVKD. The CDR3 totals 15 residues. The CDR3 loop reads CATSDSGGTGSTQYF. As DNA, the CDR3 is TGTGCCACCAGTGATTCCGGCGGGACAGGTTCTACGCAGTATTTT.

The chain employs TRBV28 and TRBJ1-1; D is uncertain. The germline V gene encodes CDR1 MDHEN and CDR2 SYDVKM. The CDR3 is made up of 13 amino acids. Trimming pared 4 bases from V and 4 bases from J, leaving 10 bases between. CDR3 bases: TGTGCCAGCAGTTCTCCACAGAGCACTGAAGCTTTCTTT. It specifies CASSSPQSTEAFF.

V usage is TRBV15 and J usage is TRBJ2-5, with 7 bases lining up with TRBD1. V lost 3 bases, J lost 2 bases, and 3 bases stayed unmatched. The CDR3 runs 14 residues. CDR1 LNHNV and CDR2 YYDKDF come from the germline V gene (reference sequence). Written as DNA, the CDR3 is TGTGCCACCAGCAGGAGACAGGGACAAGAGACCCAGTACTTC. It specifies CATSRRQGQETQYF. The full variable domain, its missing parts supplied by reference TRBV15 and TRBJ2-5, is DAMVIQNPRYQVTQFGKPVTLSCSQTLNHNVMYWYQQKSSQAPKLLFHYYDKDFNNEADTPDNFQSRRPNTSFCFLDIRSPGLGDTAMYLCATSRRQGQETQYFGPGTRLLVL.

This clone was counted a single time. The V and J genes are TRBV4-3 and TRBJ2-3; the match to TRBD2 covers 8 bases. The CDR3 spans 17 residues. V shed 0 bases and J 7 bases; nucleotides not matched to a gene: 12. Germline values: CDR1 LGHNA, CDR2 YSLEER. The CDR3 sequence: CASSQDHGLANVNTQYF. The CDR3 DNA follows: TGCGCCAGCAGCCAAGATCACGGACTAGCAAACGTTAATACGCAGTATTTT.

This clone has just one count. V gene TRBV27 combines with J gene TRBJ2-1, with 7 bases lining up with TRBD1. The CDR3 spans 13 residues. The V and J ends lost 5 bases and 6 bases, in that order; junction bases with no gene match: 4. Germline V gene lookup returns CDR1 MNHEY and CDR2 SMNVEV (reference sequence). The CDR3 nucleotides read TGTGCCAGCAGTCTCGGACAGGTCAATGAGCAGTTCTTC. Amino acid sequence: CASSLGQVNEQFF.

This sequence joins TRBV14 and TRBJ2-7, with D possibly TRBD1 on 5 matching bases. This CDR3 has 13 amino acids. Per germline, CDR1 SGHDN and CDR2 FVKESK. The germline V and J ends were trimmed by 1 base and 5 bases, with 9 bases remaining between them. In DNA, the CDR3 is TGTGCCAGCAGCCAAGGGGGCGTTCACGAGCAGTACTTC. Amino acids: CASSQGGVHEQYF.

The CDR3 is CASSQASGAPGHEQYF. The CDR3 DNA reads TGCGCCAGCAGCCAAGCCTCAGGGGCCCCGGGGCACGAGCAGTACTTC. The chain couples TRBV4-1 to TRBJ2-7, with D possibly being TRBD1 (6 bases). This CDR3 contains 16 residues. Per the germline V gene, CDR1 is MGHRA and CDR2 is YSYEKL. V was clipped by 1 base and J by 5 bases, with 18 bases between them.

The V call is TRBV20-1, the J call TRBJ1-4; 8 bases are a match to TRBD1. The germline CDR1 and CDR2 sequences are DFQATT and SNEGSKA (reference sequence). J lost 6 bases, V lost 3 bases, and 6 bases had no gene match. The CDR3 loop spans 14 amino acids. The CDR3 sequence: CSASDRGGDEKLFF. The CDR3 DNA reads TGCAGTGCTAGTGACAGGGGCGGCGATGAAAAACTGTTTTTT.

A few counts support this clone. The chain joins TRBV27 to TRBJ1-2; weak D call: TRBD1 (5 bases). The V end lost 4 bases, the J end lost 6 bases, and 12 bases lay between the germline ends. The CDR3 covers 13 residues. CDR1 and CDR2 (germline): MNHEY, SMNVEV (reference sequence). CDR3 bases: TGTGCCAGCAGTTCACCGGGACGGAATGGCTACACCTTC. It is translated as CASSSPGRNGYTF.

V is TRBV6-2 or TRBV6-3 and J is TRBJ1-2; D not certain. The germline CDR1 and CDR2 sequences are MNHEY and SVGEGT. V was clipped by 4 bases and J by 5 bases, with 8 bases between them. This CDR3 contains 12 residues. CDR3 in amino acids: CASSFQRYGYTF. The CDR3 DNA reads TGTGCCAGCAGTTTCCAGAGATATGGCTACACCTTC.

The CDR3 DNA is TGTGCCAGTAGTATAGATCAGGGAAGAGCTTTCTTT. This codes for CASSIDQGRAFF. The chain uses TRBV19 and TRBJ1-1, with D possibly TRBD1 on 5 matching bases. The CDR3 runs to 12 residues. V was clipped by 0 bases and J by 10 bases, with 9 bases between them. CDR1 and CDR2 from the germline V gene are LNHDA and SQIVND (reference sequence).

The genes are TRBV10-3 and TRBJ2-7; a possible D gene is TRBD2 (6 bases). Germline CDR1 is ENHRY and CDR2 is SYGVKD. Trimming shortened V by 2 bases and J by 2 bases, and 16 bases separated the two germline ends. CDR3 length: 16 amino acids. DNA for the CDR3: TGTGCCATCAGTGAGGTGGGACTCCAAACCCCCTACGAGCAGTACTTC. Protein: CAISEVGLQTPYEQYF.

The table lists this clone with a count of one. Written as DNA, the CDR3 is TGTGCCTGGGCCCAAATACAGGGCCACGAGCAGTACTTC. It is translated as CAWAQIQGHEQYF. The chain recombines TRBV30 with TRBJ2-7; D might be TRBD1 (6 bases). The CDR3 has 13 amino acids. Germline values: CDR1 GTSNPN, CDR2 SVGIG (reference sequence). Trimming shortened V by 5 bases and J by 5 bases, and 16 bases separated the two germline ends.

In nucleotides, the CDR3 is TGTGCCAGCAGCTTAGAGGTCGGGACAGGGCCTGGAAACACCATATATTTT. Protein product: CASSLEVGTGPGNTIYF. The chain recombines TRBV7-8 with TRBJ1-3, with TRBD1 identical over 9 bases. The CDR3 has 17 amino acids. J was trimmed by 2 bases and V by 1 base; bases with no gene match: 6. Germline V gene lookup returns CDR1 SGHVS and CDR2 FQNEAQ.

This sequence joins TRBV5-8 and TRBJ1-5; D perhaps matches TRBD1 (6 bases). From germline, CDR1 is SGHTS and CDR2 YDEGEE. The CDR3 extends over 15 amino acids. V lost 4 bases to trimming and J lost 2 bases, with 13 bases between them. The CDR3 is CASSQGRGGNQPQHF. CDR3 coding DNA: TGTGCCAGCAGCCAGGGGAGGGGGGGCAATCAGCCCCAGCATTTT.

This rearrangement joins TRBV5-4 to TRBJ2-1; D tentatively fits TRBD1 or TRBD2 (7 bases each). The CDR3 runs 15 residues. Germline V CDR1 and CDR2: SGHNT, YYREEE (reference sequence). The germline V and J ends were trimmed by 4 bases and 7 bases, with 18 bases remaining between them. The CDR3 DNA reads TGTGCCAGCAGCGGAAGTCCAGGGGGGGAGAATGAGCAGTTCTTC. Encoded protein: CASSGSPGGENEQFF.

As regards this clone: The same CDR3 can be traced to other DNA sequences in this sample. The rearrangement joins TRBV6-1 to TRBJ2-7; no clear D gene. CDR1 is MNHNS, CDR2 SASEGT, per germline. This CDR3 has 13 amino acids. Trimming pared 3 bases from V and 3 bases from J, leaving 9 bases between. CDR3 sequence reads: CASSERQVYEQYF. CDR3 nucleotides: TGTGCCAGCAGTGAGCGGCAGGTCTACGAGCAGTACTTC.